Presented here are 26 T cell receptor beta chains from one specimen sequenced in a study of blood T cell repertoires in COVID-19. Generated by immunoSEQ multiplex PCR, the TCRdb table keeps only in-frame clones and is missing some. Of approximately 270,000 clones listed, around 82% are singletons. Sequencing input: peripheral blood. These receptors were taken from a person aged 65-85 years with COVID-19, enrolled during active disease.

This chain joins TRBV9 and TRBJ1-1, with 12 bases identical to TRBD1. Trimming took 4 bases from V and 5 from J; bases not matched to a gene: 9. This CDR3 spans 16 amino acids. CDR1 SGDLS and CDR2 YYNGEE come from the germline V gene. The CDR3 sequence: CASSPRDRGQRTEAFF. The CDR3 region has the DNA TGTGCCAGCAGCCCCCGGGACAGGGGGCAGCGGACTGAAGCTTTCTTT.

This chain connects TRBV7-8 to TRBJ2-1; 7 bases agree with TRBD2. CDR3 length equals 16 residues. The trim removed 5 bases at V and 3 bases at J, leaving 10 bases unmatched. CDR1 and CDR2 (germline): SGHVS, FQNEAQ. CDR3: CASSPRPSGYYNEQFF. In DNA form, the CDR3 reads TGTGCCAGCAGCCCCCGTCCTAGCGGATACTACAATGAGCAGTTCTTC.

The chain employs TRBV12-5 and TRBJ1-1, with D unresolved. Trimming shortened V by 1 base and J by 4 bases, and 7 bases separated the two germline ends. This CDR3 contains 13 residues. Germline V gives CDR1 LGHNT, CDR2 FRNRAP. CDR3 residues: CASGLGEGTEAFF. CDR3 nucleotide sequence: TGTGCTAGTGGTTTGGGGGAGGGCACTGAAGCTTTCTTT. Full variable domain (remainder filled in from reference TRBV12-5 and TRBJ1-1): DARVTQTPRHKVTEMGQEVTMRCQPILGHNTVFWYRQTMMQGLELLAYFRNRAPLDDSGMPKDRFSAEMPDATLATLKIQPSEPRDSAVYFCASGLGEGTEAFFGQGTRLTVV.

The rearrangement joins TRBV5-1 to TRBJ2-3; D is perhaps TRBD2 (5 bases). CDR1 and CDR2 (germline): SGHRS, YFSETQ. Trimming cost V 5 bases and J 5 bases, with 9 bases left between them. The CDR3 runs 12 residues. CDR3: CASRGEGDTQYF. In nucleotides, the CDR3 is TGCGCCAGCAGGGGTGAGGGAGATACGCAGTATTTT.

The CDR3 DNA sequence: TGCGCCAGCAGCCAAGTCAGACAGATGAACACTGAAGCTTTCTTT. Amino acids: CASSQVRQMNTEAFF. The chain combines TRBV4-1 with TRBJ1-1; possibly TRBD1 for D (5 bases). CDR1 is MGHRA and CDR2 is YSYEKL in the germline V gene. CDR3 length equals 15 residues. V was pared by 1 base and J by 0 bases, with 9 bases between.

The V and J genes are TRBV28 and TRBJ1-5; 7 bases match TRBD1. Germline V gene lookup returns CDR1 MDHEN and CDR2 SYDVKM. Trimming took 6 bases from V and 8 from J; bases not matched to a gene: 7. The CDR3 has 13 amino acids. CDR3 protein: CASRPQGFEPQHF. The CDR3 region has the DNA TGTGCCAGCAGGCCACAGGGGTTTGAGCCCCAGCATTTT.

This rearrangement joins TRBV9 to TRBJ1-6; a possible D gene is TRBD1 (6 bases). V lost 7 bases and J lost 2, with 10 bases in between. From germline, CDR1 is SGDLS and CDR2 YYNGEE. This CDR3 region has 14 residues. The CDR3 DNA reads as TGTGCCAGCCAGGGGACGACCTATAATTCACCCCTCCACTTT. Protein: CASQGTTYNSPLHF.

The rearrangement links TRBV5-1 to TRBJ1-1, with D maybe TRBD1 (5 bases). The germline gives CDR1 SGHRS, CDR2 YFSETQ. V lost 4 bases, J lost 1 base, and 11 bases lay in between. CDR3 length equals 14 residues. DNA for the CDR3: TGCGCCAGCAGCCTCGACAGTGCGAACACTGAAGCTTTCTTT. As protein: CASSLDSANTEAFF.

The CDR3 protein is CASSMYRDSRYNSPLHF. The CDR3 nucleotides read TGTGCCAGCAGCATGTACCGGGACAGTCGCTATAATTCACCCCTCCACTTT. V usage is TRBV7-9 and J usage is TRBJ1-6; 7 bases are a match to TRBD1. With 5 bases clipped from V and 3 bases from J, the junction kept 10 bases outside the gene matches. The CDR3 extends over 17 amino acids. Per the germline V gene, CDR1 is SEHNR and CDR2 is FQNEAQ (reference sequence).

This chain joins TRBV30 and TRBJ1-4, with D unclear. The CDR3 sequence is 15 residues long. V gave up 0 bases and J gave up 8 bases, with 16 bases separating them. CDR1 is GTSNPN, CDR2 SVGIG, per germline (reference sequence). The CDR3 here is CAWSVRGRVGEKLFF. The CDR3 DNA sequence: TGTGCCTGGAGTGTACGGGGTAGGGTGGGGGAAAAACTGTTTTTT.

This chain joins TRBV9 and TRBJ2-5, with D possibly TRBD1 on 5 matching bases. V was clipped by 0 bases and J by 5 bases, with 11 bases between them. Germline values: CDR1 SGDLS, CDR2 YYNGEE. The CDR3 is 14 residues long. For the CDR3, the DNA is TGTGCCAGCAGCGTAGCTTTGGGGCACGAGACCCAGTACTTC. It translates to CASSVALGHETQYF. The full variable domain, with the rest looked up from reference TRBV9 and TRBJ2-5, is DSGVTQTPKHLITATGQRVTLRCSPRSGDLSVYWYQQSLDQGLQFLIQYYNGEERAKGNILERFSAQQFPDLHSELNLSSLELGDSALYFCASSVALGHETQYFGPGTRLLVL.

The V and J genes are TRBV6-5 and TRBJ1-6; 9 bases are a match to TRBD1. CDR3 length: 14 residues. Unmatched junction bases numbered 4, after V lost 5 bases and J lost 8 bases. Germline V gene lookup returns CDR1 MNHEY and CDR2 SVGAGI. CDR3: CASSKGQGDSPLHF. In DNA form, the CDR3 reads TGTGCCAGCAGTAAGGGACAGGGTGATTCACCCCTCCACTTT.

The chain couples TRBV5-1 to TRBJ2-5, with TRBD2 as a possible D gene (5 bases). Germline lookup yields CDR1 SGHRS and CDR2 YFSETQ. The V and J ends lost 7 bases and 7 bases respectively, with 17 bases between them. CDR3 size: 13 residues. CDR3 DNA sequence: TGCGCCAGCCATTTGGAGGTTGAGGGGACCCAGTACTTC. Translating gives CASHLEVEGTQYF. The variable domain in full, with the rest retrieved from reference TRBV5-1 and TRBJ2-5, is KAGVTQTPRYLIKTRGQQVTLSCSPISGHRSVSWYQQTPGQGLQFLFEYFSETQRNKGNFPGRFSGRQFSNSRSEMNVSTLELGDSALYLCASHLEVEGTQYFGPGTRLLVL.

The gene calls are TRBV6-5 and TRBJ2-1; 9 bases are shared with TRBD2. There are 15 residues in the CDR3. V was clipped by 7 bases and J by 7 bases; unmatched bases: 11. Germline-derived CDR1 and CDR2 are MNHEY and SVGAGI. CDR3 DNA: TGTGCCAGCAAAAGTAGCGGGGGTACGGGTAATGAGCAGTTCTTC. It codes for CASKSSGGTGNEQFF.

V is TRBV19 and J is TRBJ2-2; D possibly corresponds to TRBD1 (6 bases). Trimming pared 1 base from V and 5 bases from J, leaving 11 bases between. The germline CDR1 and CDR2 sequences are LNHDA and SQIVND (reference sequence). The CDR3 is made up of 15 amino acids. CDR3 sequence: CASSIVGAVTGELFF. For the CDR3, the DNA is TGTGCCAGTAGTATAGTGGGGGCGGTTACCGGGGAGCTGTTTTTT.

This clone has a single count. This sequence joins TRBV19 and TRBJ2-3, with TRBD2 matching over 13 bases. Per germline, CDR1 LNHDA and CDR2 SQIVND (reference sequence). V lost 7 bases to trimming and J lost 4 bases; unmatched junction nucleotides: 8. This CDR3 is 16 amino acids long. CDR3 DNA sequence: TGTGCCAGTACCCCGGGGACTAGCGGGACTGCAGATACGCAGTATTTT. This encodes CASTPGTSGTADTQYF.

This rearrangement joins TRBV5-4 to TRBJ1-2, with D perhaps TRBD1 (5 bases). The germline V and J ends were trimmed by 0 bases and 8 bases, with 11 bases remaining between them. CDR1 and CDR2 from the germline V gene are SGHNT and YYREEE (reference sequence). The CDR3 is made up of 13 amino acids. The CDR3 DNA reads TGTGCCAGCAGCTTGGAGGGGTATGTCGGCTACACCTTC. It codes for CASSLEGYVGYTF.

The chain combines TRBV3-1 (or the pseudogene TRBV3-2) with TRBJ1-5; D remains ambiguous. The germline V and J ends were trimmed by 0 bases and 7 bases, with 7 bases remaining between them. This CDR3 spans 13 amino acids. Germline V gene sequence: CDR1 LGHDT, CDR2 YNNKEL (reference sequence). The CDR3 DNA follows: TGTGCCAGCAGCCAAGATCTCCGGCAGCCCCAGCATTTT. Its translation: CASSQDLRQPQHF.

The CDR3 bases are TGTGCCAGCAGTTCTTATAGACAGGGTTCTAGCGGGACGACCAACGAGCAGTACTTC. It translates to CASSSYRQGSSGTTNEQYF. This chain uses TRBV28 with TRBJ2-7, with 9 positions matching TRBD2. This CDR3 region has 19 residues. J lost 5 bases, V lost 4 bases, and 21 bases had no gene match. CDR1 is MDHEN, CDR2 SYDVKM, per germline.

The chain carries TRBV30 and TRBJ1-6; D is uncertain. Germline loops: CDR1 GTSNPN, CDR2 SVGIG (reference sequence). The CDR3 contains 15 residues. The germline V and J ends were trimmed by 1 base and 0 bases, with 7 bases remaining between them. The CDR3 loop is CAWSEQSSYNSPLHF. CDR3 DNA: TGTGCCTGGAGTGAACAGAGCTCCTATAATTCACCCCTCCACTTT.

The rearrangement joins TRBV14 to TRBJ1-1; the D gene is possibly TRBD1 (5 bases). V lost 7 bases, J lost 1 base, and 19 bases lay in between. This CDR3 has 16 amino acids. Germline assignment: CDR1 SGHDN and CDR2 FVKESK. The CDR3 DNA reads as TGTGCCAGCATGGGGGGTGGGTTCCCTCAGAACACTGAAGCTTTCTTT. It translates to CASMGGGFPQNTEAFF.

The V gene is TRBV9, the J gene TRBJ2-7, with D possibly matching TRBD2 (7 bases). From germline, CDR1 is SGDLS and CDR2 YYNGEE. The V gene lost 4 bases and the J gene lost 5 bases, with 16 bases spanning the gap. CDR3 length: 14 residues. CDR3 in DNA: TGTGCCAGCAGCCCCGGTTGGGGGGGCCACGAGCAGTACTTC. This encodes CASSPGWGGHEQYF.

The V call is TRBV19, the J call TRBJ1-3; possibly TRBD1 for D (6 bases). CDR1 and CDR2 from the germline V gene are LNHDA and SQIVND (reference sequence). The ends were cut back, 7 bases at V and 2 bases at J, with 15 bases in the middle. There are 15 residues in the CDR3. The CDR3 loop reads CASTYRVEPGNTIYF. The CDR3 nucleotides read TGTGCCAGTACCTACAGGGTTGAGCCTGGAAACACCATATATTTT.

The CDR3 region is CASSSPGQGWNTEAFF. As DNA, the CDR3 is TGTGCCAGCAGTTCGCCGGGACAGGGATGGAACACTGAAGCTTTCTTT. The rearrangement links TRBV28 to TRBJ1-1; TRBD1 aligns across 9 bases. V shed 4 bases and J 1 base; nucleotides not matched to a gene: 7. CDR1 is MDHEN, CDR2 SYDVKM, per germline. CDR3 length equals 16 residues.

The chain employs TRBV6-4 and TRBJ1-5; D is ambiguous. Trimming left V 2 bases short and J 4 bases short, with 15 bases between. The CDR3 runs to 16 residues. Germline loops: CDR1 MRHNA, CDR2 SNTAGT. The CDR3 region has the DNA TGTGCCAGCAGTGACCGTTTAGCAGTTCCTAATCAGCCCCAGCATTTT. This codes for CASSDRLAVPNQPQHF.

The rearrangement links TRBV7-3 to TRBJ2-1; D unclear. V was pared by 1 base and J by 4 bases, with 8 bases between. Germline CDR1 reads SGHTA; CDR2 reads FQGTGA. The CDR3 runs 14 residues. The CDR3 protein is CASSLIADYNEQFF. CDR3 coding DNA: TGTGCCAGCAGCTTAATAGCAGATTACAATGAGCAGTTCTTC.